This TCR beta chain comes out of a study of cytomegalovirus exposure and HLA in healthy donors. Points from the study as a whole: Later analysis suggested links between common viral pathogens and several top significant clusters. Per a prior analysis, the majority of TCR beta V segments were productive roughly 87% or roughly 30% of the time.

A note on this clone: Its cognate antigen is unknown.

Primers included in the PCR were 60 Vbeta and 13 Jbeta primers. The data were produced by immunoSEQ multiplex PCR, yet TCRdb's version contains in-frame clones alone and is incomplete. The sample lists about 120,000 clones, over 65% occurring once. The donors (healthy individuals) were bone marrow donors. What was sequenced was PBMCs. This receptor was identified in a man between 18 and 29 years old in good health and CMV-seropositive.

CDR3 amino acids: CASSPILADTQYF. CDR3 sequence (DNA): TGTGCCAGCAGTCCGATACTCGCAGATACGCAGTATTTT. The chain has TRBV7-6 and TRBJ2-3, with D hard to call. The V gene's germline CDR1 is SGHVS and CDR2 FNYEAQ. Trimming left V 6 bases short and J 4 bases short, with 11 bases between. CDR3 length: 13 residues.